Shown below are 10 T cell receptor beta chains from a single sample sequenced in a study of T cells after yellow fever vaccination. Via MiXCR, TCRdb re-called the 5' RACE reads, giving one row per CDR3 protein. This table holds about 300,000 distinct CDR3 sequences, approximately 8% found once. This specimen consisted of CD4+ T cells sorted from PBMCs, obtained 5 days after the yellow fever booster vaccination. These receptor sequences come from a man younger than 35 who received the YFV17D yellow fever vaccine.

Concerning this clonotype itself: The junction does not match germline at one end; this may be a read error. The rearrangement uses TRBV20-1 and TRBJ2-5; 9 nucleotides agree with TRBD1. The germline CDR1 and CDR2 sequences are DFQATT and SNEGSKA (reference sequence). The CDR3 runs to 13 residues. CDR3: CSAGDRGRETQYF. The CDR3 nucleotides are TGCAGTGCTGGAGACAGGGGGAGGGAGACCCAGTACTTC.

Concerning this clonotype: One junction end does not reproduce the germline sequence, and a read error may be involved. This chain uses TRBV12-3 or TRBV12-4 with TRBJ2-2; 7 nucleotides line up with TRBD1. The CDR3 has 16 residues. The CDR3 bases are TGTGGCAGCAGCCCAGGGTCAGGGGGAATCACCGGGGAGCTGTTTTTT. Amino acids: CGSSPGSGGITGELFF.

The sample holds many counts of this clonotype. The chain joins TRBV2 to TRBJ2-7; 10 nucleotides match TRBD1. V shed 6 bases, J shed 7 bases, and the junction held 6 bases outside the gene matches. CDR3 length: 13 amino acids. Germline CDR1 is SNHLY and CDR2 is FYNNEI. CDR3 sequence: CASSRDRGGEQYF. In DNA, the CDR3 is TGTGCCAGCAGCCGGGACAGGGGTGGGGAGCAGTACTTC.

A few counts support this clonotype. The chain joins TRBV18 to TRBJ1-6; TRBD1 might be the D (6 bases). CDR3 size: 15 residues. Germline CDR1 and CDR2: KGHSH and LQKENI. The V end lost 1 base, the J end lost 8 bases, and 12 bases lay between the germline ends. CDR3 loop: CASSPRVQGYSPLHF. DNA of the CDR3: TGTGCCAGCTCACCACGGGTGCAGGGGTATTCACCCCTCCACTTT.

Ten or more counts support this clonotype. The J gene is TRBJ2-5, the V gene TRBV28; D might be TRBD2 (7 bases). The CDR3 contains 14 residues. The germline V gene has CDR1 MDHEN and CDR2 SYDVKM. V dropped 2 bases and J dropped 3 bases, with 10 bases sitting between them. The CDR3 nucleotides read TGTGCCAGCAGTTTACGGGGGGCGGAAGAGACCCAGTACTTC. Translating it yields CASSLRGAEETQYF.

This rearrangement joins TRBV5-6 to TRBJ1-1, with D maybe TRBD1 (5 bases). V was clipped by 0 bases and J by 6 bases, with 21 bases between them. Per the germline V gene, CDR1 is SGHDT and CDR2 is YYEEEE. There are 17 residues in the CDR3. CDR3 DNA: TGTGCCAGCAGCTTGGTCGGCAGGGAAAGGGGAAACCCTGAAGCTTTCTTT. It specifies CASSLVGRERGNPEAFF. Combining the CDR3 with reference TRBV5-6 and TRBJ1-1 gives the whole variable domain DAGVTQSPTHLIKTRGQQVTLRCSPKSGHDTVSWYQQALGQGPQFIFQYYEEEERQRGNFPDRFSGHQFPNYSSELNVNALLLGDSALYLCASSLVGRERGNPEAFFGQGTRLTVV.

V gene TRBV5-4 combines with J gene TRBJ2-5; possible D gene TRBD2, 5 bases. The germline CDR1 and CDR2 sequences are SGHNT and YYREEE (reference sequence). The germline V and J ends were trimmed by 0 bases and 3 bases, with 9 bases remaining between them. The CDR3 spans 14 residues. The CDR3 protein is CASSLVDSKETQYF. The CDR3 nucleotides read TGTGCCAGCAGCTTGGTGGACTCCAAAGAGACCCAGTACTTC.

The chain couples TRBV5-1 to TRBJ2-3, with D uncertain. The CDR3 is 16 residues long. Looked up from germline, CDR1 is SGHRS and CDR2 is YFSETQ. Trimming removed 2 bases at V and 1 base at J, with 14 bases between. The CDR3 nucleotides are TGCGCCAGCAGCTTTTTCCTTACCCGAGGCACAGATACGCAGTATTTT. Its translation is CASSFFLTRGTDTQYF.

V is TRBV7-9 and J is TRBJ1-3; D is undetermined. Per the germline V gene, CDR1 is SEHNR and CDR2 is FQNEAQ (reference sequence). Trimming stripped 8 bases from V and 0 bases from J, with 8 bases between. The CDR3 has 13 amino acids. The CDR3 DNA reads TGTGCCAGCGAAGCAGGCTCTGGAAACACCATATATTTT. The encoded protein is CASEAGSGNTIYF.

The J gene is TRBJ1-5, the V gene TRBV3-1; D remains unclear. The CDR3 is 13 amino acids. V lost 4 bases to trimming and J lost 9 bases, with 13 bases between them. The V gene's germline CDR1 is LGHDT and CDR2 YNNKEL (reference sequence). The CDR3 sequence is CASSPEDRPPQHF. The CDR3 DNA reads as TGTGCCAGCAGCCCAGAAGACCGGCCGCCCCAGCATTTT. Full variable domain (remainder filled in from reference TRBV3-1 and TRBJ1-5): DTAVSQTPKYLVTQMGNDKSIKCEQNLGHDTMYWYKQDSKKFLKIMFSYNNKELIINETVPNRFSPKSPDKAHLNLHINSLELGDSAVYFCASSPEDRPPQHFGDGTRLSIL.